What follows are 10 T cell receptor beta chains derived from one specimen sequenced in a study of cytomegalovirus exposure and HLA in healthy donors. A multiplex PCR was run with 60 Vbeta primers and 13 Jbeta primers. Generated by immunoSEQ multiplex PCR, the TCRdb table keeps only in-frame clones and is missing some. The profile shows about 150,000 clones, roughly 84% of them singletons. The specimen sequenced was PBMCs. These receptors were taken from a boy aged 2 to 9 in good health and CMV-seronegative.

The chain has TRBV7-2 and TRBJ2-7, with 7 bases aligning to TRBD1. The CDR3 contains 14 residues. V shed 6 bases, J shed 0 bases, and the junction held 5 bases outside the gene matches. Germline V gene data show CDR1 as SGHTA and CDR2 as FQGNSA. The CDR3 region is CASRGAGGSYEQYF. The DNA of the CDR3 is TGTGCCAGCAGAGGAGCAGGGGGCTCCTACGAGCAGTACTTC.

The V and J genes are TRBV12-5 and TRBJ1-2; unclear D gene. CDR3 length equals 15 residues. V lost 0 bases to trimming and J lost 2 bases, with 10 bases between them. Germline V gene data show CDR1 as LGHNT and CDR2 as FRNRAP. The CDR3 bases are TGTGCTAGTGGTTTGGTACTAGCGGTCAACTATGGCTACACCTTC. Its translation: CASGLVLAVNYGYTF.

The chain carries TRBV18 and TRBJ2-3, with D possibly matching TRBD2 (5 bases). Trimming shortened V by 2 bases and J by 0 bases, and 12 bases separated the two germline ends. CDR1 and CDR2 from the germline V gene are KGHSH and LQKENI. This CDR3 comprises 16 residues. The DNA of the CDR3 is TGTGCCAGCTCACCATCTAAAGCGGCTAGCACAGATACGCAGTATTTT. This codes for CASSPSKAASTDTQYF.

The CDR3 sequence is CSVVEGASNQPQHF. CDR3 coding DNA: TGCAGCGTTGTAGAGGGGGCTAGCAATCAGCCCCAGCATTTT. The chain couples TRBV29-1 to TRBJ1-5, with TRBD1 matching over 7 bases. The J segment lost 0 bases and the V segment lost 4 bases, leaving 3 bases of the junction unmatched. This CDR3 is built from 14 residues. CDR1 and CDR2 (germline): SQVTM, ANQGSEA.

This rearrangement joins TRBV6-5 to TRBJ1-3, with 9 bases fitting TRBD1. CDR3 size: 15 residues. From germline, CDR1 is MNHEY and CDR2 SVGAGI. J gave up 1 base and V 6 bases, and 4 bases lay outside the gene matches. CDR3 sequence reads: CASRPGTGSGNTIYF. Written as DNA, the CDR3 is TGTGCCAGCAGGCCCGGGACAGGGTCTGGAAACACCATATATTTT.

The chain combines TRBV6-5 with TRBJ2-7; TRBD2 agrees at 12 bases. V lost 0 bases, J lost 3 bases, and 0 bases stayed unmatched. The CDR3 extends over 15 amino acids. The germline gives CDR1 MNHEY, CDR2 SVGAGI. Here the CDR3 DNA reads TGTGCCAGCAGTTACTCGACTAGCGGGAGCTACGAGCAGTACTTC. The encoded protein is CASSYSTSGSYEQYF.

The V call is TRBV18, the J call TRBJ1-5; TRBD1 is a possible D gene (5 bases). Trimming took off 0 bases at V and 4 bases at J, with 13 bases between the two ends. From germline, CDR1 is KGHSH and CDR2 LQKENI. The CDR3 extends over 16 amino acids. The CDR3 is CASSPPGGSQNQPQHF. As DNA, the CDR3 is TGTGCCAGCTCACCACCGGGGGGGAGTCAAAATCAGCCCCAGCATTTT. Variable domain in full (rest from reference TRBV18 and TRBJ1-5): NAGVMQNPRHLVRRRGQEARLRCSPMKGHSHVYWYRQLPEEGLKFMVYLQKENIIDESGMPKERFSAEFPKEGPSILRIQQVVRGDSAAYFCASSPPGGSQNQPQHFGDGTRLSIL.

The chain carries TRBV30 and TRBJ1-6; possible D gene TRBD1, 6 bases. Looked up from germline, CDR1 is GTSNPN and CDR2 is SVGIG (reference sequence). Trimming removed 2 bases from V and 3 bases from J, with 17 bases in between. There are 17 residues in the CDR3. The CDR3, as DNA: TGTGCCTGGAGTATCGGGGCGGGGGCCGACTATAATTCACCCCTCCACTTT. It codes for CAWSIGAGADYNSPLHF.

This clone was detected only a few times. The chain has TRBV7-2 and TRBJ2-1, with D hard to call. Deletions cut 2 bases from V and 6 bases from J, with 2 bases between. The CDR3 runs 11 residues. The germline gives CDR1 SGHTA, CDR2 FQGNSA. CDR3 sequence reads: CASSLRNEQFF. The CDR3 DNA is TGTGCCAGCAGCTTACGCAATGAGCAGTTCTTC.

The CDR3 sequence: CAISESMVRGPTNEKLFF. DNA for the CDR3: TGTGCCATCAGTGAGTCGATGGTCAGGGGACCAACTAATGAAAAACTGTTTTTT. The rearrangement joins TRBV10-3 to TRBJ1-4; D might be TRBD1 (6 bases). The CDR3 loop spans 18 amino acids. V was shortened by 0 bases and J by 0 bases, with 14 bases between the two germline ends. The germline gives CDR1 ENHRY, CDR2 SYGVKD.